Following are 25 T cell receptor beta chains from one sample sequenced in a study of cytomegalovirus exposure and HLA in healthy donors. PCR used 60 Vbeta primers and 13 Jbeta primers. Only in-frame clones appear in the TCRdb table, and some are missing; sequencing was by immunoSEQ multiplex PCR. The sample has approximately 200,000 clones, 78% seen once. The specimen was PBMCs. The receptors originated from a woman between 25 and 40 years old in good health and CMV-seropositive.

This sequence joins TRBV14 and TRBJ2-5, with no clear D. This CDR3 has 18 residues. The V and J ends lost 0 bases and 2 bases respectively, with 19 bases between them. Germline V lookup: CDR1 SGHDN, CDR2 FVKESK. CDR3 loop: CASSQDRLSRAEQETQYF. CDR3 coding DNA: TGTGCCAGCAGCCAAGATCGCTTAAGCCGCGCTGAACAAGAGACCCAGTACTTC. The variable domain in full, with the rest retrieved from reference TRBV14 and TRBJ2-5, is EAGVTQFPSHSVIEKGQTVTLRCDPISGHDNLYWYRRVMGKEIKFLLHFVKESKQDESGMPNNRFLAERTGGTYSTLKVQPAELEDSGVYFCASSQDRLSRAEQETQYFGPGTRLLVL.

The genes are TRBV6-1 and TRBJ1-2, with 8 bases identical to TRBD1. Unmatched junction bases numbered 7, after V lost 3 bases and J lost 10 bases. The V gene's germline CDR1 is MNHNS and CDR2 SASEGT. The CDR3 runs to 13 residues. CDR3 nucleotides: TGTGCCAGCAGTGAGTCAGGGGGCTTCCACTACACCTTC. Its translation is CASSESGGFHYTF.

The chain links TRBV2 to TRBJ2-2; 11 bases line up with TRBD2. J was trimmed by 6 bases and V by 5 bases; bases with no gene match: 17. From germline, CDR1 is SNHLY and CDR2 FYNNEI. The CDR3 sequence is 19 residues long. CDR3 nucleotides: TGTGCCAGCAGTATCTATATGACTAGCGGGGTGGGTAGGTCCGGGGAGCTGTTTTTT. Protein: CASSIYMTSGVGRSGELFF.

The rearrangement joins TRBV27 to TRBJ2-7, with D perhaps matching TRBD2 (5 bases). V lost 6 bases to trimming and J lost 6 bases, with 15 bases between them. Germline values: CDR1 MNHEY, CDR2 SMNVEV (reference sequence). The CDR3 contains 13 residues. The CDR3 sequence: CASRPLGRVEQYF. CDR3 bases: TGTGCCAGCAGGCCTCTAGGGCGGGTCGAGCAGTACTTC.

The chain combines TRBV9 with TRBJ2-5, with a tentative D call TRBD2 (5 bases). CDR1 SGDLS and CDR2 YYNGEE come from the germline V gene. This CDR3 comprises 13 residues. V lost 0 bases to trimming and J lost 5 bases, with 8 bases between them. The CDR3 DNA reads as TGTGCCAGCAGCGTAGGAGGGTTGGAGACCCAGTACTTC. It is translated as CASSVGGLETQYF.

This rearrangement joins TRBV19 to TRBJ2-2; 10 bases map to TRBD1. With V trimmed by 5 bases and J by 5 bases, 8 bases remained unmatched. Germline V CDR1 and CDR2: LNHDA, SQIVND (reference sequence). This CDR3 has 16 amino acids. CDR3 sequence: CASSLRQGAGTGELFF. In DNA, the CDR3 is TGTGCCAGTAGTCTCCGACAGGGGGCTGGAACCGGGGAGCTGTTTTTT.

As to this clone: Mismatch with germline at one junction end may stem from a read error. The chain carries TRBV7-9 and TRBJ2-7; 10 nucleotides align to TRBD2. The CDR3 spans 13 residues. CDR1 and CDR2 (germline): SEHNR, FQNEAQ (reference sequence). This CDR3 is CSSSLSTSGEQYF. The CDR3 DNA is TGTTCCAGCAGCTTATCGACTAGCGGGGAGCAGTACTTC.

The CDR3 is CASSPGDTTYEQYF. The DNA of the CDR3 is TGTGCCAGCAGCCCCGGGGACACCACCTACGAGCAGTACTTC. The rearrangement joins TRBV7-9 to TRBJ2-7; D possibly corresponds to TRBD1 (6 bases). The length of the CDR3 is 14 residues. The V gene's germline CDR1 is SEHNR and CDR2 FQNEAQ (reference sequence). V shed 5 bases and J shed 2 bases, with 13 bases lying between them.

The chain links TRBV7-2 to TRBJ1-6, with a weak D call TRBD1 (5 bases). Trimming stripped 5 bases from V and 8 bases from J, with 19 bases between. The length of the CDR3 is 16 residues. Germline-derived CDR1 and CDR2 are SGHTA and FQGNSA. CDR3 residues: CASSPGFVGRDSPLHF. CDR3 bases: TGTGCCAGCAGCCCAGGGTTCGTTGGCCGCGATTCACCCCTCCACTTT. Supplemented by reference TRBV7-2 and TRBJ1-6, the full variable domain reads GAGVSQSPSNKVTEKGKDVELRCDPISGHTALYWYRQSLGQGLEFLIYFQGNSAPDKSGLPSDRFSAERTGGSVSTLTIQRTQQEDSAVYLCASSPGFVGRDSPLHFGNGTRLTVT.

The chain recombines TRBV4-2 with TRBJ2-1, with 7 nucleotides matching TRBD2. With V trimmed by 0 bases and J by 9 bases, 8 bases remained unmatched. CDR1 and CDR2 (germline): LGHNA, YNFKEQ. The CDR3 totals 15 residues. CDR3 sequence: CASSQEWDYVGEQFF. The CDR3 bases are TGTGCCAGCAGCCAAGAATGGGACTACGTAGGTGAGCAGTTCTTC.

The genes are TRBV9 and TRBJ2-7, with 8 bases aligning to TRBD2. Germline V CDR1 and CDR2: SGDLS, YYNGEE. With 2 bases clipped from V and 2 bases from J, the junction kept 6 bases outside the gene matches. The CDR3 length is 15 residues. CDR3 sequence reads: CASSVAGGGPYEQYF. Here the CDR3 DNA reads TGTGCCAGCAGCGTCGCGGGCGGGGGGCCCTACGAGCAGTACTTC. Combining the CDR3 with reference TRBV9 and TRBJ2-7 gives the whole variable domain DSGVTQTPKHLITATGQRVTLRCSPRSGDLSVYWYQQSLDQGLQFLIQYYNGEERAKGNILERFSAQQFPDLHSELNLSSLELGDSALYFCASSVAGGGPYEQYFGPGTRLTVT.

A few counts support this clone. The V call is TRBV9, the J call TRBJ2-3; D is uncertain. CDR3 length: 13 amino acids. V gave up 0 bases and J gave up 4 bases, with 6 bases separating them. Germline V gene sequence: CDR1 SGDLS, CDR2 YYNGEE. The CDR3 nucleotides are TGTGCCAGCAGCGTAGTAAGCTCAGATACGCAGTATTTT. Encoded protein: CASSVVSSDTQYF.

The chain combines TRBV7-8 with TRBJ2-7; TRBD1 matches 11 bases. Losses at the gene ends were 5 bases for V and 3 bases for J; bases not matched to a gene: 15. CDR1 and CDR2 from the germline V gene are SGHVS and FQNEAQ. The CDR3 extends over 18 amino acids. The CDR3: CASSVSRTGGERNYEQYF. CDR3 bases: TGTGCCAGCAGCGTTTCACGGACAGGGGGCGAAAGAAACTACGAGCAGTACTTC.

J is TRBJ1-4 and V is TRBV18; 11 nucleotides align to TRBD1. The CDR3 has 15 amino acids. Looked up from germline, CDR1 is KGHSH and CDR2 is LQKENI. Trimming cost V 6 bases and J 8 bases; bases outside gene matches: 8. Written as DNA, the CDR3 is TGTGCCAGCTCCGAAAGGACAGGGGGCACGGAAAAACTGTTTTTT. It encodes CASSERTGGTEKLFF.

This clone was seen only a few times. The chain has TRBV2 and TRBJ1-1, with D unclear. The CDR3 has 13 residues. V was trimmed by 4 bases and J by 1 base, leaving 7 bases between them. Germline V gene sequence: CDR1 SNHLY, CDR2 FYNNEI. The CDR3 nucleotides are TGTGCCAGCAGTGTACAACCGAACACTGAAGCTTTCTTT. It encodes CASSVQPNTEAFF.

CDR3 DNA sequence: TGTGCCAGCAGCTTGAGCATACAGGGGGGTCCTTACGAGCAGTACTTC. Its translation is CASSLSIQGGPYEQYF. V usage is TRBV5-5 and J usage is TRBJ2-7; 8 nucleotides agree with TRBD1. With 1 base clipped from V and 4 bases from J, the junction kept 10 bases outside the gene matches. The germline V gene encodes CDR1 SGHKS and CDR2 YYEKEE (reference sequence). CDR3 length: 16 amino acids.

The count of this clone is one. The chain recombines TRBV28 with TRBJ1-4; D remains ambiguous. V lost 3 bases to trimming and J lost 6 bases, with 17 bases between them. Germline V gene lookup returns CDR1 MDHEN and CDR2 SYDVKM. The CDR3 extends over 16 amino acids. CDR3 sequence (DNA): TGTGCCAGCAGTTTCTCCGGCGCGGGTGCGGATGAAAAACTGTTTTTT. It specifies CASSFSGAGADEKLFF.

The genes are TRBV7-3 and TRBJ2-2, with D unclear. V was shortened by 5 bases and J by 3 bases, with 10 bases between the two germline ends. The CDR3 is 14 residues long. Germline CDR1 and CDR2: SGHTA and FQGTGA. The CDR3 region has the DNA TGTGCCAGCAGCCAGACTTCTCACACCGGGGAGCTGTTTTTT. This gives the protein CASSQTSHTGELFF.

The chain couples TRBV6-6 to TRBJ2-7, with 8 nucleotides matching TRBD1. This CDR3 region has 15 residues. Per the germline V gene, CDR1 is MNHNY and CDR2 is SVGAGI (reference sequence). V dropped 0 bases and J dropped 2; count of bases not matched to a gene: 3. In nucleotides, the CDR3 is TGTGCCAGCAGTTACTCTGGACAGGGCCCCTACGAGCAGTACTTC. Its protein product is CASSYSGQGPYEQYF.

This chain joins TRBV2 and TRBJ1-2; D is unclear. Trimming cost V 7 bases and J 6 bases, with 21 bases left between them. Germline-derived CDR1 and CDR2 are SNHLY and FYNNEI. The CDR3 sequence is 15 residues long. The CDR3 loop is CASNMMLGSLDGYTF. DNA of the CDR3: TGTGCCAGCAATATGATGTTGGGCAGTCTTGATGGCTACACCTTC. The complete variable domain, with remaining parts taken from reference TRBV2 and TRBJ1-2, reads EPEVTQTPSHQVTQMGQEVILRCVPISNHLYFYWYRQILGQKVEFLVSFYNNEISEKSEIFDDQFSVERPDGSNFTLKIRSTKLEDSAMYFCASNMMLGSLDGYTFGSGTRLTVV.

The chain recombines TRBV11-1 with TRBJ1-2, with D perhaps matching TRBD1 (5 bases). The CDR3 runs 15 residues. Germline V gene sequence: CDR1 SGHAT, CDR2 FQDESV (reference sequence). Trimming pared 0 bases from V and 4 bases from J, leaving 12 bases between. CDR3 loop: CASSLAAGSLYGYTF. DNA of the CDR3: TGTGCCAGCAGCTTAGCGGCAGGGTCACTCTATGGCTACACCTTC. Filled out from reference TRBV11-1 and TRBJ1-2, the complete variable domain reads EAEVAQSPRYKITEKSQAVAFWCDPISGHATLYWYRQILGQGPELLVQFQDESVVDDSQLPKDRFSAERLKGVDSTLKIQPAELGDSAMYLCASSLAAGSLYGYTFGSGTRLTVV.

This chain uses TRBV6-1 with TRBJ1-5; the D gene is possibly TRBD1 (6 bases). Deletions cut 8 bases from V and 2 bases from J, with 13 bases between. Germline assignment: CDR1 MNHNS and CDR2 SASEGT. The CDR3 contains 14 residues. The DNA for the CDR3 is TGTGCCAGCGGAACCCACAGGGGCAATCAGCCCCAGCATTTT. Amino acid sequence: CASGTHRGNQPQHF.

This CDR3 reads CASSALGDRGEDGYTF. The CDR3 DNA follows: TGTGCCAGCAGTGCGTTGGGGGACAGGGGGGAGGACGGCTACACCTTC. The V and J genes are TRBV6-6 and TRBJ1-2, with TRBD1 identical over 11 bases. V lost 5 bases and J lost 8; bases outside the gene matches: 13. CDR1 is MNHNY and CDR2 is SVGAGI in the germline V gene (reference sequence). This CDR3 region has 16 residues.

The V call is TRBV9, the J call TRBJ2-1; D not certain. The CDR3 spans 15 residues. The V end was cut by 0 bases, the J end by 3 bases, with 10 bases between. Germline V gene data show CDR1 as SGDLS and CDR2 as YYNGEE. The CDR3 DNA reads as TGTGCCAGCAGCGTAGCCGGAGCAATCTACAATGAGCAGTTCTTC. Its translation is CASSVAGAIYNEQFF.

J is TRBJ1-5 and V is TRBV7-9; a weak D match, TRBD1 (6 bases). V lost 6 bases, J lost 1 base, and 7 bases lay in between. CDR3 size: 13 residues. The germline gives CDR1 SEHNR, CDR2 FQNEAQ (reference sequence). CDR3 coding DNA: TGTGCCAGCAGTACAGGGAGCAATCAGCCCCAGCATTTT. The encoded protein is CASSTGSNQPQHF.